This T cell receptor beta chain was sequenced in a study of T cells after posttransplantation cyclophosphamide. The CDR3 sequence is 17 residues long. Germline trimming cut 4 bases from V and 4 bases from J; bases unmatched to any gene: 16. With respect to this clone: Its matching antigen is unknown.

Study findings and constraints: Recipient CMV seropositivity and CMV reactivation strongly tracked TRB clonality.

A marrow graft followed busulfan-fludarabine conditioning, with cyclophosphamide on days +3 and +4. The table came from immunoSEQ multiplex PCR; TCRdb's copy has only in-frame clones and leaves some out. The sample records roughly 20,000 clones, 75% to 90% being singletons. This sample comprised PBMCs, obtained after allogeneic stem cell transplant with posttransplant cyclophosphamide. This clonotype was sampled from a female patient aged 35-55 years who received an allogeneic stem cell transplant from a related donor, was CMV-positive, and had no GVHD. A subset of T cells may come from the graft donor. V usage is TRBV23-1 and J usage is TRBJ2-7, with TRBD1 matching 7 bases. TRBV23-1 is recorded as an ORF, its role being uncertain. CDR3 amino acids: CASSRERGLRFGYEQYF. In DNA form, the CDR3 reads TGCGCCAGCAGTCGGGAAAGGGGGCTCCGGTTTGGTTACGAGCAGTACTTC.